One and the same sample provided the 21 T cell receptor beta chains below, sequenced in a study of T cell repertoires in cytomegalovirus infection. TCRdb redid the calling of the reads with MiXCR, one entry per CDR3 protein. In the table there are under 200,000 distinct CDR3 sequences, 17% of which are singletons. The specimen was CD8+ T cells from PBMCs. The source of these receptors is a human donor in good health (CMV status not recorded). Some clones in this sample may be carry-over from other donors' samples.

The chain has TRBV5-6 and TRBJ1-1, with a possible D match to TRBD1 (5 bases). Germline V lookup: CDR1 SGHDT, CDR2 YYEEEE. The CDR3 length is 14 residues. V shed 5 bases and J shed 4 bases, with 15 bases lying between them. DNA for the CDR3: TGTGCCAGCAGTCCACCCGGGGGAGTCACTGAAGCTTTCTTT. Encoded protein: CASSPPGGVTEAFF.

A few counts support this clonotype. The gene calls are TRBV7-8 and TRBJ2-1, with 12 nucleotides matching TRBD2. CDR1 and CDR2 from the germline V gene are SGHVS and FQNEAQ. V lost 3 bases, J lost 7 bases, and 7 bases stayed unmatched. The length of the CDR3 is 16 residues. CDR3 sequence: CASSFSGLAGLNEQFF. The DNA of the CDR3 is TGTGCCAGCAGCTTCTCAGGACTAGCGGGACTGAATGAGCAGTTCTTC.

This clonotype has only a few counts. The chain recombines TRBV7-2 with TRBJ2-1, with D unclear. The ends were cut back, 7 bases at V and 6 bases at J, with 16 bases in the middle. The CDR3 loop spans 14 amino acids. CDR1 and CDR2 (germline): SGHTA, FQGNSA. The CDR3 DNA is TGTGCCAGCATCTCCGGCAGGAGATTCAATGAGCAGTTCTTC. It yields the protein CASISGRRFNEQFF.

This clonotype has only a few counts. This chain links TRBV28 with TRBJ1-1; D is unresolved. This CDR3 has 13 residues. Germline values: CDR1 MDHEN, CDR2 SYDVKM. V lost 5 bases, J lost 3 bases, and 10 bases lay in between. The DNA of the CDR3 is TGTGCCAGCAGTCCCCGTTCGTACACTGAAGCTTTCTTT. Translated: CASSPRSYTEAFF.

The chain carries TRBV20-1 and TRBJ2-3, with 10 bases aligning to TRBD2. Germline CDR1 is DFQATT and CDR2 is SNEGSKA (reference sequence). The junction had 7 bases not matched to a gene; V was cut back by 2 bases and J by 2 bases. This CDR3 region has 16 residues. Here the CDR3 DNA reads TGCAGTGCTAGAAGTCTAGCGGGGGTTTACACAGATACGCAGTATTTT. Protein sequence: CSARSLAGVYTDTQYF.

In this sample, this clonotype turned up many times. The chain recombines TRBV7-6 with TRBJ1-4; tentatively, D is TRBD1 (5 bases). Germline V gene sequence: CDR1 SGHVS, CDR2 FNYEAQ. The CDR3 has 14 residues. The V end lost 5 bases, the J end lost 8 bases, and 15 bases lay between the germline ends. The DNA for the CDR3 is TGTGCCAGCAGCCAAGCAGGGAGACGGGAAAAACTGTTTTTT. Residues: CASSQAGRREKLFF.

This clonotype was detected a few times. A read error may explain this, as a much larger clone is one base away. V usage is TRBV7-3 and J usage is TRBJ2-4; 8 nucleotides line up with TRBD2. This CDR3 is 15 amino acids long. V lost 5 bases and J lost 9; bases outside the gene matches: 12. The germline V gene has CDR1 SGHTA and CDR2 FQGTGA. Here the CDR3 DNA reads TGTGCCAGCAGCCCCCACGGGGGGGAAGGCGGCATTCAGTACTTC. This sequence encodes CASSPHGGEGGIQYF.

The chain employs TRBV11-3 and TRBJ1-1; no reliable D call. V lost 2 bases to trimming and J lost 1 base, with 14 bases between them. Per germline, CDR1 SGHNT and CDR2 YENEEA. The CDR3 runs to 16 residues. This chain's CDR3 is CASSLRLRISNTEAFF. CDR3 DNA: TGTGCCAGCAGCTTAAGACTCAGGATCTCGAACACTGAAGCTTTCTTT.

The chain uses TRBV28 and TRBJ2-3; TRBD2 matches at 11 bases. The germline V gene has CDR1 MDHEN and CDR2 SYDVKM. Trimming removed 11 bases from V and 5 bases from J; junction bases left unmatched: 6. This CDR3 comprises 13 residues. The CDR3 reads CASCLAGGDTQYF. CDR3 bases: TGTGCCTCTTGTCTAGCGGGAGGAGATACGCAGTATTTT.

In this sample, this clonotype turned up a few times. The rearrangement links TRBV6-5 to TRBJ2-7; possible D gene TRBD1, 6 bases. The CDR3 runs 13 residues. From germline, CDR1 is MNHEY and CDR2 SVGAGI. V was cut by 0 bases and J by 4 bases, with 7 bases left in between. The CDR3 DNA follows: TGTGCCAGCAGTTACTCGGACAGATACGAGCAGTACTTC. It is translated as CASSYSDRYEQYF.

This clonotype was seen only a few times. This chain links TRBV28 with TRBJ2-5; TRBD2 is a possible D gene (6 bases). The CDR3 is made up of 15 amino acids. V dropped 3 bases and J dropped 7 bases, with 18 bases sitting between them. Germline-derived CDR1 and CDR2 are MDHEN and SYDVKM. Here the CDR3 reads CASSLRVLSGVTQYF. CDR3 in DNA: TGTGCCAGCAGTTTGAGAGTGCTTTCGGGGGTGACCCAGTACTTC. Drawing the rest from reference TRBV28 and TRBJ2-5, the complete variable domain is DVKVTQSSRYLVKRTGEKVFLECVQDMDHENMFWYRQDPGLGLRLIYFSYDVKMKEKGDIPEGYSVSREKKERFSLILESASTNQTSMYLCASSLRVLSGVTQYFGPGTRLLVL.

The CDR3 nucleotides read TGTGCCAGCAGCCCCCGGGACAGGGTGGACGAAAAACTGTTTTTT. Its translation is CASSPRDRVDEKLFF. The chain employs TRBV14 and TRBJ1-4; 9 nucleotides line up with TRBD1. Germline V gene data show CDR1 as SGHDN and CDR2 as FVKESK. This CDR3 is built from 15 residues. J gave up 8 bases and V 4 bases, and 8 bases lay outside the gene matches.

The genes are TRBV29-1 and TRBJ2-1; 9 bases line up with TRBD2. Germline CDR1 and CDR2: SQVTM and ANQGSEA. V gave up 1 base and J gave up 6 bases; unmatched junction bases: 4. The CDR3 sequence is 14 residues long. DNA of the CDR3: TGCAGCGTTGAAGGGCGGGGGGGCCGCAATGAGCAGTTCTTC. It codes for CSVEGRGGRNEQFF.

The chain couples TRBV7-2 to TRBJ2-7; TRBD2 agrees at 12 bases. The CDR3 spans 16 residues. V shed 0 bases and J 4 bases; nucleotides not matched to a gene: 4. Germline V gives CDR1 SGHTA, CDR2 FQGNSA. The CDR3 DNA sequence: TGTGCCAGCAGCTTAGCGGGACTAGCGGGCGGTTACGAGCAGTACTTC. Translated: CASSLAGLAGGYEQYF.

This clonotype turned up a few times. The chain is built from TRBV28 and TRBJ2-2; D is unclear. Trimming pared 3 bases from V and 0 bases from J, leaving 8 bases between. Per the germline V gene, CDR1 is MDHEN and CDR2 is SYDVKM. CDR3 length equals 15 residues. The CDR3 DNA reads as TGTGCCAGCAGTTTGTCCAATACGAACACCGGGGAGCTGTTTTTT. Translated, it gives CASSLSNTNTGELFF.

This clonotype was seen a handful of times. V is TRBV7-9 and J is TRBJ2-2; no reliable D call. This CDR3 has 13 residues. Germline values: CDR1 SEHNR, CDR2 FQNEAQ (reference sequence). Trimming left V 5 bases short and J 4 bases short, with 8 bases between. CDR3 loop: CASSLPSTGELFF. In nucleotides, the CDR3 is TGTGCCAGCAGCCTACCAAGCACCGGGGAGCTGTTTTTT.

This clonotype was recorded a few times. The chain carries TRBV6-2 or TRBV6-3 and TRBJ1-6; D not resolved. Germline values: CDR1 MNHEY, CDR2 SVGEGT. The length of the CDR3 is 16 residues. V lost 8 bases and J lost 0, with 14 bases in between. The CDR3 protein is CASDGKDGSYNSPLHF. The CDR3 bases are TGTGCCAGCGACGGGAAGGATGGCTCCTATAATTCACCCCTCCACTTT.

The CDR3: CASSPGGYRTEAFF. The CDR3 nucleotides read TGCGCCAGCAGCCCCGGTGGGTATAGGACTGAAGCTTTCTTT. The rearrangement joins TRBV4-1 to TRBJ1-1; D not resolved. V lost 4 bases and J 5 bases, leaving 14 bases between the germline ends. CDR1 and CDR2 (germline): MGHRA, YSYEKL. This CDR3 region has 14 residues.

Only a few counts were recorded for this clonotype. The chain joins TRBV12-3 or TRBV12-4 to TRBJ2-7; TRBD2 matches 7 bases. The CDR3 has 14 amino acids. Unmatched junction bases numbered 7, after V lost 5 bases and J lost 3 bases. The CDR3, as DNA: TGTGCCAGCAGTCTTAGCGGGCGAGGCTACGAGCAGTACTTC. Residues: CASSLSGRGYEQYF.

This clonotype was counted a few times. The chain couples TRBV7-2 to TRBJ2-3; D is ambiguous. The CDR3 has 15 amino acids. Germline loops: CDR1 SGHTA, CDR2 FQGNSA. V was clipped by 5 bases and J by 2 bases, with 14 bases between them. The CDR3: CASSLLRAITDTQYF. For the CDR3, the DNA is TGTGCCAGCAGCCTACTCCGGGCAATCACAGATACGCAGTATTTT.

This chain connects TRBV29-1 to TRBJ2-2; no definite D call. The V end was cut by 0 bases, the J end by 6 bases, with 8 bases between. The V gene's germline CDR1 is SQVTM and CDR2 ANQGSEA. The CDR3 length is 13 residues. CDR3 nucleotides: TGCAGCGTTGAAGATTATACGGCCGGGGAGCTGTTTTTT. Protein sequence: CSVEDYTAGELFF.